A single sample is the source of the 5 T cell receptor beta chains below, sequenced in a study of beta chain features in type 1 diabetes. Findings of the study overall: TCRB CDR3s from Type 1 diabetes patients were moderately but significantly shorter in all four CD4+ subsets.

Every bit of the isolated RNA underwent reverse transcription, so sequencing read expressed TCRB transcripts. Assay used: immunoSEQ multiplex PCR; TCRdb lists only in-frame clones, some missing. The data contain around 710,000 clones, around 11% of them singletons. These receptors lack a known antigen. Sequencing was performed on naive CD4+ T cells from blood. The source is a man younger than 45 with type 1 diabetes.

This clone occurred a few times. V is TRBV9 and J is TRBJ2-3, with unresolved D. The length of the CDR3 is 14 residues. Trimming removed 1 base from V and 1 base from J, with 7 bases in between. CDR1 and CDR2 (germline): SGDLS, YYNGEE. CDR3 coding DNA: TGTGCCAGCAGCGTAAAGCAGCGCACAGATACGCAGTATTTT. Translation: CASSVKQRTDTQYF.

This clone was seen a few times. V usage is TRBV10-3 and J usage is TRBJ2-3; 8 bases agree with TRBD1. Germline-derived CDR1 and CDR2 are ENHRY and SYGVKD. V lost 5 bases, J lost 3 bases, and 7 bases stayed unmatched. The CDR3 extends over 15 amino acids. The CDR3 is CAISTDRGVTDTQYF. In nucleotides, the CDR3 is TGTGCCATCAGTACCGACAGGGGTGTTACAGATACGCAGTATTTT.

This clone occurred a few times. The chain joins TRBV9 to TRBJ2-2; 10 bases match TRBD1. Trimming cost V 0 bases and J 5 bases; bases outside gene matches: 1. The CDR3 is 15 residues long. From germline, CDR1 is SGDLS and CDR2 YYNGEE. The CDR3 nucleotides are TGTGCCAGCAGCGTAGCGGGACAGGGGACCGGGGAGCTGTTTTTT. Its translation is CASSVAGQGTGELFF.

The chain carries TRBV4-3 and TRBJ2-1, with 7 bases that match TRBD2. J was trimmed by 4 bases and V by 3 bases; bases with no gene match: 6. The CDR3 loop spans 15 amino acids. The germline V gene encodes CDR1 LGHNA and CDR2 YSLEER. In nucleotides, the CDR3 is TGCGCCAGCAGCCAGGGTTGGGGGGGTTACAATGAGCAGTTCTTC. Protein product: CASSQGWGGYNEQFF.

This CDR3 reads CASSLAGAAEAFF. CDR3 bases: TGTGCCAGCAGCTTAGCAGGGGCGGCTGAAGCTTTCTTT. The chain carries TRBV7-9 and TRBJ1-1, with D possibly TRBD1 on 5 matching bases. V was cut by 0 bases and J by 6 bases, with 8 bases left in between. This CDR3 is built from 13 residues. The germline CDR1 and CDR2 sequences are SEHNR and FQNEAQ (reference sequence).